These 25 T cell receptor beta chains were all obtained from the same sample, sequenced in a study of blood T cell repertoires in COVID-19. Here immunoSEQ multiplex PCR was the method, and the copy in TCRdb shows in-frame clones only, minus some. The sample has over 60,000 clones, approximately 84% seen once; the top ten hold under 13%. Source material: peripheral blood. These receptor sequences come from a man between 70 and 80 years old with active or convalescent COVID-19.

This chain's CDR3 is CASTNSGNTGELFF. In nucleotides, the CDR3 is TGTGCCAGCACAAACAGCGGAAACACCGGGGAGCTGTTTTTT. This sequence joins TRBV6-5 and TRBJ2-2; D may be TRBD2 (5 bases). This CDR3 is 14 amino acids long. With 7 bases removed from V and 2 bases from J, the gap between germline ends came to 11 bases. Germline-derived CDR1 and CDR2 are MNHEY and SVGAGI.

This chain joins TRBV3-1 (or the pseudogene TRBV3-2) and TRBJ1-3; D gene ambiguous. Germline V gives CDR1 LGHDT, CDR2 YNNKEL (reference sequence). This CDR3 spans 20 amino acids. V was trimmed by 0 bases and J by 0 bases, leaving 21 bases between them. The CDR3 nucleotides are TGTGCCAGCAGCCAAGATCTTATCTCCCCTTCATCAGTCTCTGGAAACACCATATATTTT. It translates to CASSQDLISPSSVSGNTIYF.

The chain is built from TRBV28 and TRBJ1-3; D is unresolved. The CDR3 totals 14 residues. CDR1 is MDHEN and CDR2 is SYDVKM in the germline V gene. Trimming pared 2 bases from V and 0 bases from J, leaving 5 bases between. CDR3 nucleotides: TGTGCCAGCAGTTTAGGACTCTCTGGAAACACCATATATTTT. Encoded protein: CASSLGLSGNTIYF.

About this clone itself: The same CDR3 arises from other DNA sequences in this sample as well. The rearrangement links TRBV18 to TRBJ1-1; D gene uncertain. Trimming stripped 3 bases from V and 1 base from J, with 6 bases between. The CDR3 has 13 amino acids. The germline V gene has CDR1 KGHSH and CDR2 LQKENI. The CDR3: CASSPLGNTEAFF. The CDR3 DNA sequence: TGTGCCAGCTCACCCCTCGGGAACACTGAAGCTTTCTTT.

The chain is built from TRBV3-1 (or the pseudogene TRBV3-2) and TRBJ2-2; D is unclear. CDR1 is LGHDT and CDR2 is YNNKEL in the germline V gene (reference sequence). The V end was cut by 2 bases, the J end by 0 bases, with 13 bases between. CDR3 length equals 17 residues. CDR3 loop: CASSQLAPTSNTGELFF. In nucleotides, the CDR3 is TGTGCCAGCAGCCAATTAGCCCCGACTTCGAACACCGGGGAGCTGTTTTTT.

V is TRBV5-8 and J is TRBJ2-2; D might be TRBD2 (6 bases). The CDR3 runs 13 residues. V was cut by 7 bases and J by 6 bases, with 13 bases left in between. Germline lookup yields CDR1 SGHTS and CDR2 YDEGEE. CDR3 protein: CASELATSGELFF. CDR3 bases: TGTGCCAGCGAGCTAGCGACGTCCGGGGAGCTGTTTTTT.

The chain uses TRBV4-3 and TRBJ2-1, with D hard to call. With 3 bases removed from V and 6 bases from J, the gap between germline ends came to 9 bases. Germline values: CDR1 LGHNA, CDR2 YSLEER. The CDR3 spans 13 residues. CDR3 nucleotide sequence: TGCGCCAGCAGCCATGACCGCGGCAATGAGCAGTTCTTC. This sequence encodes CASSHDRGNEQFF.

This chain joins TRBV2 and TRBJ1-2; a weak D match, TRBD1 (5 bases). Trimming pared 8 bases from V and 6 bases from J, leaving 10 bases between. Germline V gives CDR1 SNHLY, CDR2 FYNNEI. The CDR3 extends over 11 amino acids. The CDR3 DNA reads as TGTGCCAGCGGCACAGGTGATGGCTACACCTTC. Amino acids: CASGTGDGYTF.

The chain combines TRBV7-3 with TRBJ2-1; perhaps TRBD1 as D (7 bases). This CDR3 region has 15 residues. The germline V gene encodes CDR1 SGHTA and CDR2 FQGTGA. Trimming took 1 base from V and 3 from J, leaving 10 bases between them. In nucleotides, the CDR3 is TGTGCCAGCAGCTTAAGCGGGACAGTCTACAATGAGCAGTTCTTC. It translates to CASSLSGTVYNEQFF.

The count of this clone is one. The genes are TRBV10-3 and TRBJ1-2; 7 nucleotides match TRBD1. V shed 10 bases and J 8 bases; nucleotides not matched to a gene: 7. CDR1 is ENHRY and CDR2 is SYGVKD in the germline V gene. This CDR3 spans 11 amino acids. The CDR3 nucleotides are TGTGCCACGCGACAGGGCCGGGGCTACACCTTC. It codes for CATRQGRGYTF.

CDR3 protein: CASSPDRGYGYTF. The CDR3 DNA sequence: TGTGCCAGCTCACCCGACAGGGGATACGGCTACACCTTC. The rearrangement links TRBV18 to TRBJ1-2; 8 bases are shared with TRBD1. The J segment lost 8 bases and the V segment lost 3 bases, leaving 5 bases of the junction unmatched. The CDR3 loop spans 13 amino acids. The germline V gene encodes CDR1 KGHSH and CDR2 LQKENI.

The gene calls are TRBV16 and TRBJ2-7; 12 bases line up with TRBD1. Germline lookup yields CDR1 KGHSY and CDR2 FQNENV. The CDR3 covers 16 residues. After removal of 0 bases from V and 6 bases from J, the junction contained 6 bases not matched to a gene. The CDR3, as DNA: TGTGCCAGCAGCCAATCTAGTGGGGACAGGGGGCGCGAGCAGTACTTC. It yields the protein CASSQSSGDRGREQYF.

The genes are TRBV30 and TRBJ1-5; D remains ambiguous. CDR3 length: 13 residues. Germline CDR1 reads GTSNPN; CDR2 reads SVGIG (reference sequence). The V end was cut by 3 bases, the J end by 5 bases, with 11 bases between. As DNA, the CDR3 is TGTGCCTGGAGGAAGGCAGGCGATCAGCCCCAGCATTTT. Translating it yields CAWRKAGDQPQHF.

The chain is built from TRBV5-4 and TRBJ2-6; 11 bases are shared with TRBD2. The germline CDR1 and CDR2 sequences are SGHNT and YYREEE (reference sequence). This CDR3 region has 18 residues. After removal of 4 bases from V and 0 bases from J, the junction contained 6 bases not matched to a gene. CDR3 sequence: CASSPETSGASGANVLTF. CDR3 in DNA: TGTGCCAGCAGCCCTGAGACTAGCGGGGCCTCTGGGGCCAACGTCCTGACTTTC.

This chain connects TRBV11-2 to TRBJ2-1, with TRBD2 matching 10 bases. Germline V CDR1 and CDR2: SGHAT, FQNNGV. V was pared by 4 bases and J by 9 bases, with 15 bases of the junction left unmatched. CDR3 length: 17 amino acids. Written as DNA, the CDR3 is TGTGCCAGCAGCTCCCCTAAGCGGGAGGGCCGTTTGAGTGAGCAGTTCTTC. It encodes CASSSPKREGRLSEQFF.

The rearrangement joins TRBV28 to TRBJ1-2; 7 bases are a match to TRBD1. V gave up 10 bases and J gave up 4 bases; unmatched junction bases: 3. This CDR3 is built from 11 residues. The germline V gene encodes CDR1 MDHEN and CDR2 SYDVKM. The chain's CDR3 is CAIYRGYGYTF. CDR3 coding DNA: TGTGCCATCTACAGGGGCTATGGCTACACCTTC.

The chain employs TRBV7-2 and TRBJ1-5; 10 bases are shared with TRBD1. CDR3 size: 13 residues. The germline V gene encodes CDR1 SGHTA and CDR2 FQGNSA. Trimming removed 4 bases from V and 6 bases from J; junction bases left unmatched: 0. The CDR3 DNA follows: TGTGCCAGCAGCTGGGACAGGGGTCAGCCCCAGCATTTT. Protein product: CASSWDRGQPQHF. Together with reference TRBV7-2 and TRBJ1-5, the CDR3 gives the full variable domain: GAGVSQSPSNKVTEKGKDVELRCDPISGHTALYWYRQSLGQGLEFLIYFQGNSAPDKSGLPSDRFSAERTGGSVSTLTIQRTQQEDSAVYLCASSWDRGQPQHFGDGTRLSIL.

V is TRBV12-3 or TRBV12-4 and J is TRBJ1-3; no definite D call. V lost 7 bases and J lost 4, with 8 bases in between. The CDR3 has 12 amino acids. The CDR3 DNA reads TGTGCCAGCAATCCCCAGGGAAACACCATATATTTT. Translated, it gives CASNPQGNTIYF.

The CDR3 loop is CASSVVGGRTNEQFF. CDR3 in DNA: TGTGCCAGCAGCGTAGTTGGCGGGAGGACCAATGAGCAGTTCTTC. This sequence joins TRBV9 and TRBJ2-1; the match to TRBD2 covers 8 bases. The CDR3 consists of 15 residues. The J segment lost 6 bases and the V segment lost 0 bases, leaving 5 bases of the junction unmatched. Germline-derived CDR1 and CDR2 are SGDLS and YYNGEE. The full variable domain, completed using reference TRBV9 and TRBJ2-1, is DSGVTQTPKHLITATGQRVTLRCSPRSGDLSVYWYQQSLDQGLQFLIQYYNGEERAKGNILERFSAQQFPDLHSELNLSSLELGDSALYFCASSVVGGRTNEQFFGPGTRLTVL.

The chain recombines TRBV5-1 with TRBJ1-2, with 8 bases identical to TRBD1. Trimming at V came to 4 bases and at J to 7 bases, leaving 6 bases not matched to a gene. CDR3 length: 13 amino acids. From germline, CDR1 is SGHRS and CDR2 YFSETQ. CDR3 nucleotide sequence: TGCGCCAGCAGCCCTGGGGACAGGAGTGGCTACACCTTC. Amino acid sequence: CASSPGDRSGYTF.

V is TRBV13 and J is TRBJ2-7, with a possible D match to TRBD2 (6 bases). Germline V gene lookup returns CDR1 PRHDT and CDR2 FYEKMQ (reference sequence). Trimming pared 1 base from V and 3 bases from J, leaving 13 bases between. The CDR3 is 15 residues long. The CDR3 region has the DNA TGTGCCAGCAGCTTAGAAGGAAGCGGGTACTACGAGCAGTACTTC. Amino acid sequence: CASSLEGSGYYEQYF.

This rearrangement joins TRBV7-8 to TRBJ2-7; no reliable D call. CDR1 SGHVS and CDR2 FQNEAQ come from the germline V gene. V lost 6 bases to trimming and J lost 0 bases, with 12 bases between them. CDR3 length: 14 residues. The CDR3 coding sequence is TGTGCCAGCAGTTATACGGCGGACTCCTACGAGCAGTACTTC. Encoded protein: CASSYTADSYEQYF.

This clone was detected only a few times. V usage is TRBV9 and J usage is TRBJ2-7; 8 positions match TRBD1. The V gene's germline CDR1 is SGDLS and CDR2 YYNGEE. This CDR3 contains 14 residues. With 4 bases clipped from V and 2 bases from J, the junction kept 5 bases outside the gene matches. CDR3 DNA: TGTGCCAGCAGCTTATCGACAGGGGCCTACGAGCAGTACTTC. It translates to CASSLSTGAYEQYF.

The CDR3 reads CASSSTSGSSYEQYF. For the CDR3, the DNA is TGCGCCAGCAGCTCTACATCGGGGAGCTCCTACGAGCAGTACTTC. This chain connects TRBV4-3 to TRBJ2-7; a weak D match, TRBD2 (5 bases). CDR1 is LGHNA, CDR2 YSLEER, per germline. This CDR3 contains 15 residues. Trimming left V 5 bases short and J 0 bases short, with 14 bases between.

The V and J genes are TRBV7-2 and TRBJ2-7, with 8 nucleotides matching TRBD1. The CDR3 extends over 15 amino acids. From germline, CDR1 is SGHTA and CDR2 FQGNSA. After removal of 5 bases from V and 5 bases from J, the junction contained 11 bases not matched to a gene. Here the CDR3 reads CASSRTGTGLHEQYF. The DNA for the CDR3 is TGTGCCAGCAGCCGGACCGGGACAGGATTGCACGAGCAGTACTTC.